This TCR beta chain was documented in a study of regulatory T cells in long-lasting Graves disease. Study-level findings and limits: Persistent patients shared some 2,900 public clonotypes among themselves. Newly diagnosed patients shared fewer, at roughly 900.

About this clonotype itself: Its matching antigen is unknown.

Documented time point: newly diagnosed GD, antithyroid drugs for less than 3 months. Following extraction of RNA from PBMCs, that RNA was used to make the TCR library. Construction of the TCR beta libraries employed iRepertoire HTBI primers in conjunction with Arm-PCR of CDR3 regions. In TCRdb, the multiplex PCR reads were re-called with MiXCR into one record per CDR3 protein. The profile shows 550,000 to 700,000 distinct CDR3 sequences, roughly 15% of them singletons. The CDR3 has 13 residues. The ends were cut back, 7 bases at V and 0 bases at J, with 8 bases in the middle. CDR1 and CDR2 from the germline V gene are MDHEN and SYDVKM. The same sample was also studied in work on T cells in Graves' hyperthyroidism and ophthalmopathy. That source notes: Exclusion of patients followed from uncontrolled infection, other autoimmune disease, pregnancy or lactation. HTBI primers drove first-round RT-PCR of the TCR CDR3.

This chain joins TRBV28 and TRBJ2-3; D ambiguous. The sample in question was peripheral blood mononuclear cells (PBMCs), obtained at new diagnosis, from a patient treated with antithyroid drugs. The sequence derives from a man younger than 35 with Graves disease. In DNA, the CDR3 is TGTGCCAGCATTAAATGGAGCACAGATACGCAGTATTTT. It specifies CASIKWSTDTQYF.